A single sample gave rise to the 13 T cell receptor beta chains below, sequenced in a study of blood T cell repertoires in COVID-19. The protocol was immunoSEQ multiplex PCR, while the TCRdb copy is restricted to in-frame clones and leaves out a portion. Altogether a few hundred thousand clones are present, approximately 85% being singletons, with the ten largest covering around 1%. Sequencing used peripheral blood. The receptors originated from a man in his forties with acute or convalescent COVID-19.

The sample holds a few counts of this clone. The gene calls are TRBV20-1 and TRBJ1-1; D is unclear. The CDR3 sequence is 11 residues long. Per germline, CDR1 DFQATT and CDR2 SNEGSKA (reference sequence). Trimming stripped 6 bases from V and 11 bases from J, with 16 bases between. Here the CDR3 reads CSAPREAHAFF. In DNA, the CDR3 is TGCAGTGCGCCCCGGGAGGCCCATGCTTTCTTT.

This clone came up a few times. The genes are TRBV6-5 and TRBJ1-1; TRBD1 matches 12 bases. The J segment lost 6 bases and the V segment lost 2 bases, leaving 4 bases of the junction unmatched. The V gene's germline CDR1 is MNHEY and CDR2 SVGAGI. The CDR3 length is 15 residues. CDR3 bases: TGTGCCAGCAGTTACGGGGGACAGGGGGCCGCTGAAGCTTTCTTT. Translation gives CASSYGGQGAAEAFF.

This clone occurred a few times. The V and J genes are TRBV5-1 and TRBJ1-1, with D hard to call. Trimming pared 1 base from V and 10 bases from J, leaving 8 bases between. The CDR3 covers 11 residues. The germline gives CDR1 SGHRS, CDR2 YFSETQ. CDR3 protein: CASSLTGRAFF. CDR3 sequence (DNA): TGCGCCAGCAGCTTGACGGGGAGAGCTTTCTTT.

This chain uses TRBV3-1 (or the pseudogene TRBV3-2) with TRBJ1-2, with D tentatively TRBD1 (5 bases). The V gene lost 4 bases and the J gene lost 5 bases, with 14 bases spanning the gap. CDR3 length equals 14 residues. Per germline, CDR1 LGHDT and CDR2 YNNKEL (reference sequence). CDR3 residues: CASSPVSGGYGYTF. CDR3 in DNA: TGTGCCAGCAGCCCCGTATCGGGGGGGTATGGCTACACCTTC.

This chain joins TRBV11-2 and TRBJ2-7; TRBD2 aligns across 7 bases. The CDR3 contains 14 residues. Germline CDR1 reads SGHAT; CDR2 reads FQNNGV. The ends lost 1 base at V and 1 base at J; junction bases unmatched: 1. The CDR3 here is CASSLAGGSYEQYF. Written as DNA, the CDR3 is TGTGCCAGCAGCTTAGCGGGGGGATCCTACGAGCAGTACTTC.

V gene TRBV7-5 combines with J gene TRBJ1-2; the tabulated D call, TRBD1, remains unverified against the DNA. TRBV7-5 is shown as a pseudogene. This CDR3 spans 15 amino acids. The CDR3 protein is CARSLYCAGGNGYTF. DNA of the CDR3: TGTGCCAGAAGCTTATATTGCGCAGGGGGAAACGGCTACACCTTC.

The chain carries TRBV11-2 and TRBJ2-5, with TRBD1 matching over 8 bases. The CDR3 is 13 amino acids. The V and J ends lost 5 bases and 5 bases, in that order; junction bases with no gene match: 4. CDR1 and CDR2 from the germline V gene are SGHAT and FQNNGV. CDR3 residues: CASSRTGRETQYF. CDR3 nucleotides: TGTGCCAGCAGCCGGACAGGGAGGGAGACCCAGTACTTC.

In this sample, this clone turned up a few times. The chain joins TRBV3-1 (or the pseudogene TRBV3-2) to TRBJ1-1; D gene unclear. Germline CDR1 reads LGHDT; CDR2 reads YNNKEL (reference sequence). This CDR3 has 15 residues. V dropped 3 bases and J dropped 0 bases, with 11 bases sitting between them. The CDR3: CASSHKTTLNTEAFF. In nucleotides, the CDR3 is TGTGCCAGCAGCCACAAGACAACCTTGAACACTGAAGCTTTCTTT.

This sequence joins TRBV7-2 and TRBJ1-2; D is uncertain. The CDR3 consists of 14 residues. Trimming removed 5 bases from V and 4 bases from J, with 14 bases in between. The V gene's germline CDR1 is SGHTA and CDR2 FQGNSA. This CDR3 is CASSQEPLPYGYTF. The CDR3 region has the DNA TGTGCCAGCAGCCAGGAACCCTTGCCCTATGGCTACACCTTC.

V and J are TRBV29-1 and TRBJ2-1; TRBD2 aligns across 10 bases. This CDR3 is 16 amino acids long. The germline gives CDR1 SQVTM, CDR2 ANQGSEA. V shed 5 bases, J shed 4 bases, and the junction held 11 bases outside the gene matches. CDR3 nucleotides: TGCAGCGTTATCATAGCGGGGGGCCGGAGTTACAATGAGCAGTTCTTC. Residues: CSVIIAGGRSYNEQFF.

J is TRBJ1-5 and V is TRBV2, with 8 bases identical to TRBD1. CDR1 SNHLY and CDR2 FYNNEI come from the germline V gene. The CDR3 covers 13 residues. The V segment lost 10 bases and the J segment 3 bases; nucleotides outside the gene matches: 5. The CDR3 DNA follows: TGTGCCACGACAGGGGATTTCAATCAGCCCCAGCATTTT. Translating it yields CATTGDFNQPQHF. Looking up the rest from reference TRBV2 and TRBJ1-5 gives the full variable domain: EPEVTQTPSHQVTQMGQEVILRCVPISNHLYFYWYRQILGQKVEFLVSFYNNEISEKSEIFDDQFSVERPDGSNFTLKIRSTKLEDSAMYFCATTGDFNQPQHFGDGTRLSIL.

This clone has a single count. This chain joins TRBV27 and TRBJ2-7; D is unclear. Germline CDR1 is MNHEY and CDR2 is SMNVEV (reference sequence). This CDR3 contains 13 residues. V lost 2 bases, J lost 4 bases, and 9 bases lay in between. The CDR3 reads CASSLGPGYEQYF. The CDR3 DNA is TGTGCCAGCAGTTTAGGGCCCGGTTACGAGCAGTACTTC.

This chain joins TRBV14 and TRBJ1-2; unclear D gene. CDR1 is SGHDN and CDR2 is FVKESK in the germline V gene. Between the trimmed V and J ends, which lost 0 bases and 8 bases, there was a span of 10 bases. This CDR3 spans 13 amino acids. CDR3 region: CASSQENSQGYTF. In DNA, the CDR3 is TGTGCCAGCAGCCAAGAGAACAGTCAGGGCTACACCTTC.